The T cell receptor beta chain under discussion was sequenced for a study of T-cell reconstitution after alpha-beta-depleted transplantation in children. The CDR3 has 18 residues. The V gene lost 1 base and the J gene lost 4 bases, with 20 bases spanning the gap. CDR1 and CDR2 from the germline V gene are SSHAT and FNYEAQ (reference sequence). This clonotype was observed once. During its preparation, the TCRbeta library received unique molecular identifiers. In TCRdb, the PCR reads were re-called with MiXCR into one record per CDR3 protein. The sample holds roughly 500,000 distinct CDR3 sequences, about 33% seen once.

The chain employs TRBV7-7 and TRBJ1-5, with D perhaps TRBD1 (5 bases). The specimen comprised PBMCs from the stem cell graft donor, sampled from the stem cell graft. The source of this sequence is a human donor who donated a stem cell graft to a child with aplastic anemia. The CDR3 loop reads CASSLVGRNLKGNQPQHF. CDR3 nucleotide sequence: TGTGCCAGCAGCTTAGTAGGTCGGAATTTGAAGGGGAATCAGCCCCAGCATTTT. The complete variable domain, with remaining parts taken from reference TRBV7-7 and TRBJ1-5, reads GAGVSQSPRYKVTKRGQDVTLRCDPISSHATLYWYQQALGQGPEFLTYFNYEAQPDKSGLPSDRFSAERPEGSISTLTIQRTEQRDSAMYRCASSLVGRNLKGNQPQHFGDGTRLSIL.